Presented here are 2 T cell receptor beta chains from one specimen sequenced in a study of cytomegalovirus exposure and HLA in healthy donors. Use of 60 Vbeta and 13 Jbeta primers characterized the PCR. Some clones are missing from TCRdb's copy, which holds only in-frame ones; the method was immunoSEQ multiplex PCR. The data contain under 200,000 clones, about 85% of them seen just once; the ten biggest clones take up 2.5%. Sample: PBMCs. The receptors were sampled from a man younger than 45 in good health and CMV-seropositive.

This chain links TRBV18 with TRBJ1-3; no firm D call. Trimming pared 0 bases from V and 1 base from J, leaving 10 bases between. Germline CDR1 KGHSH, CDR2 LQKENI. This CDR3 spans 16 amino acids. For the CDR3, the DNA is TGTGCCAGCTCACCACCGTCCGGGAGTTCTGGAAACACCATATATTTT. Translated: CASSPPSGSSGNTIYF.

V and J are TRBV2 and TRBJ1-4; 7 bases are shared with TRBD1. The CDR3 sequence is 14 residues long. Germline CDR1 reads SNHLY; CDR2 reads FYNNEI. V was pared by 3 bases and J by 6 bases, with 4 bases of the junction left unmatched. The CDR3 DNA follows: TGTGCCAGCAGTGAGGGACAGAGGTATGAAAAACTGTTTTTT. It encodes CASSEGQRYEKLFF.